A single sample is the source of the 25 T cell receptor beta chains below, sequenced in a study of blood T cell repertoires in COVID-19. Profiling relied on immunoSEQ multiplex PCR, and the TCRdb table lists in-frame clones only, not all of them. This sample yields some 200,000 clones, of which roughly 86% are seen a single time; approximately 12% belongs to the top ten. The material sequenced was peripheral blood. The source is a woman between 40 and 50 years old with acute or convalescent COVID-19.

The sample holds a few counts of this clone. The V call is TRBV5-6, the J call TRBJ2-7; a possible D gene is TRBD1 (6 bases). Germline V lookup: CDR1 SGHDT, CDR2 YYEEEE. The CDR3 totals 12 residues. V was shortened by 6 bases and J by 1 base, with 8 bases between the two germline ends. DNA of the CDR3: TGTGCCAGCAATACAGGGTCCTACGAGCAGTACTTC. The encoded protein is CASNTGSYEQYF.

The V call is TRBV9, the J call TRBJ2-5, with 7 bases aligning to TRBD1. V lost 4 bases and J lost 5; bases outside the gene matches: 14. The CDR3 has 16 amino acids. CDR1 is SGDLS, CDR2 YYNGEE, per germline. The CDR3 bases are TGTGCCAGCAGCCCATCCAGCAAGGGGGCCCAGGAGACCCAGTACTTC. Protein: CASSPSSKGAQETQYF.

This chain links TRBV19 with TRBJ1-5; tentative D call: TRBD1 (6 bases). The CDR3 length is 18 residues. Trimming took off 3 bases at V and 5 bases at J, with 23 bases between the two ends. The V gene's germline CDR1 is LNHDA and CDR2 SQIVND (reference sequence). The CDR3 DNA is TGTGCCAGTAGTATGGAGACAGGTTTGACCCGTGGGTATCAGCCCCAGCATTTT. Protein: CASSMETGLTRGYQPQHF.

The chain links TRBV19 to TRBJ1-5; possibly TRBD1 for D (5 bases). The length of the CDR3 is 15 residues. Trimming pared 1 base from V and 3 bases from J, leaving 10 bases between. Germline assignment: CDR1 LNHDA and CDR2 SQIVND (reference sequence). The CDR3 DNA follows: TGTGCCAGTAGTATAGGGGGGGGTTCCAATCAGCCCCAGCATTTT. Amino acids: CASSIGGGSNQPQHF. Variable domain in full (rest from reference TRBV19 and TRBJ1-5): DGGITQSPKYLFRKEGQNVTLSCEQNLNHDAMYWYRQDPGQGLRLIYYSQIVNDFQKGDIAEGYSVSREKKESFPLTVTSAQKNPTAFYLCASSIGGGSNQPQHFGDGTRLSIL.

The genes are TRBV27 and TRBJ2-6; TRBD2 aligns across 7 bases. Trimming at V came to 1 base and at J to 0 bases, leaving 6 bases not matched to a gene. This CDR3 spans 18 amino acids. Looked up from germline, CDR1 is MNHEY and CDR2 is SMNVEV (reference sequence). This chain's CDR3 is CASSLLGLAASGANVLTF. The CDR3 nucleotides are TGTGCCAGCAGTTTATTGGGGCTAGCGGCCTCTGGGGCCAACGTCCTGACTTTC.

The V call is TRBV5-1, the J call TRBJ2-7; perhaps TRBD1 as D (5 bases). Per germline, CDR1 SGHRS and CDR2 YFSETQ. The V end was cut by 0 bases, the J end by 1 base, with 5 bases between. CDR3 length equals 13 residues. CDR3 DNA sequence: TGCGCCAGCAGCTTGGAGGGGTCCTACGAGCAGTACTTC. It specifies CASSLEGSYEQYF.

This clone occurred a few times. The V and J genes are TRBV19 and TRBJ1-6; TRBD1 matches at 7 bases. This CDR3 is 14 amino acids long. Germline-derived CDR1 and CDR2 are LNHDA and SQIVND (reference sequence). The V and J ends lost 4 bases and 7 bases, in that order; junction bases with no gene match: 4. The CDR3 nucleotides are TGTGCCAGTAGTACCGGGACAGCCAATTCACCCCTCCACTTT. Amino acids: CASSTGTANSPLHF.

The chain couples TRBV7-3 to TRBJ2-2; the D gene is possibly TRBD1 (5 bases). CDR1 and CDR2 from the germline V gene are SGHTA and FQGTGA. The CDR3 length is 14 residues. The V end was cut by 5 bases, the J end by 3 bases, with 10 bases between. The CDR3 coding sequence is TGTGCCAGCAGCCAAGACAGTTACACCGGGGAGCTGTTTTTT. Protein sequence: CASSQDSYTGELFF.

The CDR3 bases are TGTGCCAGCAGCCAAGATAGGCTAGCGGCCTACAATGAGCAGTTCTTC. This gives the protein CASSQDRLAAYNEQFF. The chain employs TRBV3-1 (or the pseudogene TRBV3-2) and TRBJ2-1; TRBD2 matches at 7 bases. The ends lost 0 bases at V and 2 bases at J; junction bases unmatched: 4. Germline CDR1 reads LGHDT; CDR2 reads YNNKEL (reference sequence). The CDR3 has 16 amino acids.

The chain carries TRBV12-3 or TRBV12-4 and TRBJ2-3, with D maybe TRBD2 (5 bases). This CDR3 is built from 11 residues. V was shortened by 5 bases and J by 9 bases, with 9 bases between the two germline ends. The CDR3 bases are TGTGCCAGCAGTATATCGGGAACGCAGTATTTT. Translating it yields CASSISGTQYF.

Written as DNA, the CDR3 is TGTGCCAGCAGCGTAGGGACAGGCAGTGACTTCTACGAGCAGTACTTC. Translating gives CASSVGTGSDFYEQYF. This chain links TRBV9 with TRBJ2-7; the match to TRBD1 covers 7 bases. J was trimmed by 3 bases and V by 0 bases; bases with no gene match: 9. Per the germline V gene, CDR1 is SGDLS and CDR2 is YYNGEE. This CDR3 region has 16 residues.

The chain carries TRBV11-2 and TRBJ2-1, with D perhaps matching TRBD2 (5 bases). The germline gives CDR1 SGHAT, CDR2 FQNNGV. V lost 3 bases, J lost 2 bases, and 17 bases lay in between. The CDR3 contains 17 residues. Written as DNA, the CDR3 is TGTGCCAGCAGCTTTACTCCGGGATTCAAAACCTACAATGAGCAGTTCTTC. The encoded protein is CASSFTPGFKTYNEQFF.

The genes are TRBV6-2 or TRBV6-3 and TRBJ1-2; D perhaps matches TRBD1 (6 bases). Germline V gene data show CDR1 as MNHEY and CDR2 as SVGEGT. Trimming shortened V by 4 bases and J by 5 bases, and 11 bases separated the two germline ends. This CDR3 contains 13 residues. The CDR3 nucleotides read TGTGCCAGCAGTTGGATGGACAGTTATGGCTACACCTTC. This codes for CASSWMDSYGYTF.

The chain recombines TRBV19 with TRBJ1-2, with D uncertain. CDR3 length: 17 amino acids. V was clipped by 4 bases and J by 1 base, with 19 bases between them. Germline V gene sequence: CDR1 LNHDA, CDR2 SQIVND (reference sequence). This chain's CDR3 is CASSTGLNPTLNYGYTF. In nucleotides, the CDR3 is TGTGCCAGTAGTACAGGTCTGAACCCAACCCTTAACTATGGCTACACCTTC.

The V gene is TRBV2, the J gene TRBJ2-7, with D unclear. Germline V gene data show CDR1 as SNHLY and CDR2 as FYNNEI. V was pared by 2 bases and J by 1 base, with 12 bases between. This CDR3 is built from 15 residues. The DNA for the CDR3 is TGTGCCAGCAGTGAATACGTCGGGTCGTCCTACGAGCAGTACTTC. Encoded protein: CASSEYVGSSYEQYF.

This chain connects TRBV10-2 to TRBJ2-5; 8 bases line up with TRBD1. The CDR3 length is 14 residues. CDR1 and CDR2 (germline): WSHSY, SAAADI. The V segment lost 10 bases and the J segment 5 bases; nucleotides outside the gene matches: 12. CDR3 sequence (DNA): TGCGCCACGCGTACAGGGGGGCTGAGTGAGACCCAGTACTTC. It is translated as CATRTGGLSETQYF.

The chain's CDR3 is CASRADRAVNGYTF. The DNA for the CDR3 is TGTGCCAGCAGAGCAGACAGGGCCGTAAATGGCTACACCTTC. The J gene is TRBJ1-2, the V gene TRBV6-4; 7 nucleotides line up with TRBD1. CDR1 and CDR2 (germline): MRHNA, SNTAGT. CDR3 length: 14 residues. Losses at the gene ends were 6 bases for V and 6 bases for J; bases not matched to a gene: 10.

This chain uses TRBV9 with TRBJ1-2, with D uncertain. This CDR3 comprises 14 residues. V was clipped by 3 bases and J by 4 bases, with 13 bases between them. Germline V gene data show CDR1 as SGDLS and CDR2 as YYNGEE. The CDR3 coding sequence is TGTGCCAGCAGCGGGCCCCCACCCCGCTATGGCTACACCTTC. Translated: CASSGPPPRYGYTF.

This chain joins TRBV11-3 and TRBJ2-2, with D hard to call. With 5 bases removed from V and 4 bases from J, the gap between germline ends came to 11 bases. The CDR3 has 14 residues. CDR1 and CDR2 (germline): SGHNT, YENEEA. Here the CDR3 reads CASSPSTRTGELFF. CDR3 DNA: TGTGCCAGCAGCCCTTCGACACGCACCGGGGAGCTGTTTTTT.

The V gene is TRBV18, the J gene TRBJ2-1, with 7 bases identical to TRBD2. The CDR3 covers 16 residues. Germline V CDR1 and CDR2: KGHSH, LQKENI. J was trimmed by 6 bases and V by 0 bases; bases with no gene match: 8. CDR3 sequence (DNA): TGTGCCAGCTCACCACCTATACCTAGCGGACTCAATGAGCAGTTCTTC. This encodes CASSPPIPSGLNEQFF. The whole variable domain, remainder taken from reference TRBV18 and TRBJ2-1, is NAGVMQNPRHLVRRRGQEARLRCSPMKGHSHVYWYRQLPEEGLKFMVYLQKENIIDESGMPKERFSAEFPKEGPSILRIQQVVRGDSAAYFCASSPPIPSGLNEQFFGPGTRLTVL.

The V gene is TRBV5-4, the J gene TRBJ2-1, with 7 nucleotides matching TRBD2. The V segment lost 3 bases and the J segment 0 bases; nucleotides outside the gene matches: 0. CDR1 is SGHNT, CDR2 YYREEE, per germline (reference sequence). The CDR3 loop spans 14 amino acids. CDR3 loop: CASSWEGSYNEQFF. The CDR3 coding sequence is TGTGCCAGCAGCTGGGAGGGCTCCTACAATGAGCAGTTCTTC.

This chain uses TRBV18 with TRBJ1-5; possibly TRBD1 for D (5 bases). The V gene lost 4 bases and the J gene lost 0 bases, with 10 bases spanning the gap. CDR1 is KGHSH and CDR2 is LQKENI in the germline V gene. The CDR3 loop spans 15 amino acids. This CDR3 reads CASSRGGHSNQPQHF. The DNA of the CDR3 is TGTGCCAGCTCACGGGGCGGACATAGCAATCAGCCCCAGCATTTT.

The chain recombines TRBV21-1 with TRBJ2-4; the table calls TRBD1, which could not be checked here. TRBV21-1 is listed as a pseudogene. CDR3 size: 16 residues. In DNA, the CDR3 is TGTGCCAGCAGCACTTTCTACAGGGAAACGATGAACATTCAGTACTTC. Its translation is CASSTFYRETMNIQYF.

This sequence joins TRBV4-2 and TRBJ2-1; TRBD2 matches 10 bases. Germline V CDR1 and CDR2: LGHNA, YNFKEQ. V dropped 0 bases and J dropped 4; count of bases not matched to a gene: 9. CDR3 size: 18 residues. This CDR3 is CASSQDPWGSGGYNEQFF. CDR3 in DNA: TGTGCCAGCAGCCAAGACCCCTGGGGTAGCGGGGGGTACAATGAGCAGTTCTTC.

The chain is built from TRBV29-1 and TRBJ2-3; 12 bases are a match to TRBD2. The CDR3 extends over 17 amino acids. Germline assignment: CDR1 SQVTM and CDR2 ANQGSEA. The trim removed 1 base at V and 0 bases at J, leaving 5 bases unmatched. The CDR3 sequence: CSVEVHGLAGSTDTQYF. The CDR3 DNA sequence: TGCAGCGTTGAAGTGCACGGACTAGCGGGAAGCACAGATACGCAGTATTTT.